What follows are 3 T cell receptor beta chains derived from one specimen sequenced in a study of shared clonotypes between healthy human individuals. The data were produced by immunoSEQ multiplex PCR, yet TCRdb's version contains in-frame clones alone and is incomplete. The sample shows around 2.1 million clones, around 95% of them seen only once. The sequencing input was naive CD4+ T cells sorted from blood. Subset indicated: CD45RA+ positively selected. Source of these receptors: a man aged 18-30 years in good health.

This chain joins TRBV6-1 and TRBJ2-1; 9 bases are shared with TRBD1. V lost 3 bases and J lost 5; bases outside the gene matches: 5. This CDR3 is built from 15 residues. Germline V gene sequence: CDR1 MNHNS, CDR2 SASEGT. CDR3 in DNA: TGTGCCAGCAGTGAGAGGACAGGGGTAAACAATGAGCAGTTCTTC. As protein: CASSERTGVNNEQFF.

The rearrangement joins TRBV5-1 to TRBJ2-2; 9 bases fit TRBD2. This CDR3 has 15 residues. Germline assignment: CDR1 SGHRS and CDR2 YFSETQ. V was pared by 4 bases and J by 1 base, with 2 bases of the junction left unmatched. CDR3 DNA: TGCGCCAGCAGCAGACTAGCGGTGAACACCGGGGAGCTGTTTTTT. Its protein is CASSRLAVNTGELFF.

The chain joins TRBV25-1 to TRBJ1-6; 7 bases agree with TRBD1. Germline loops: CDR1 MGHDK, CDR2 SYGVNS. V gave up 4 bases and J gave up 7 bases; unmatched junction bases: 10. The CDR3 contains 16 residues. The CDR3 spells CASSVTGASPNSPLHF. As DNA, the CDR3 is TGTGCCAGCAGTGTTACAGGGGCCTCCCCCAATTCACCCCTCCACTTT.